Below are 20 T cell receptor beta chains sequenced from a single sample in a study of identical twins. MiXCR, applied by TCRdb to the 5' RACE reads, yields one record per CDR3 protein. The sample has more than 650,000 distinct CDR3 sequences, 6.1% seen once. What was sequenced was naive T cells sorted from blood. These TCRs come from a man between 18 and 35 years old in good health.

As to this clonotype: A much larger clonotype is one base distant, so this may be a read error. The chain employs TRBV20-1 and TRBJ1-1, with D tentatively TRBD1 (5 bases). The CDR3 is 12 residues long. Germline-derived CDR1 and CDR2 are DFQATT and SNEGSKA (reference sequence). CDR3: CSVIDRNTEDFF. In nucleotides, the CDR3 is TGCAGTGTTATCGACAGAAACACTGAAGATTTCTTT.

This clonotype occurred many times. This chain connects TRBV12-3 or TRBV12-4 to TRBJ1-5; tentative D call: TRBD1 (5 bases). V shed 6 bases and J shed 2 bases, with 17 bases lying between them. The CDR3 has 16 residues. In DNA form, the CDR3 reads TGTGCCAGCAGCCCCGAGGGGCCAAGGGGCAATCAGCCCCAGCATTTT. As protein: CASSPEGPRGNQPQHF.

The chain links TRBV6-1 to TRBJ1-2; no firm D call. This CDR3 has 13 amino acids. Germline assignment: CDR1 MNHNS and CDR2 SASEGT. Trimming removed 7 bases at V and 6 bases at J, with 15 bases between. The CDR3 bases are TGTGCCAGCACGTCGATGAGGGCGGATGGCTACACCTTC. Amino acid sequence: CASTSMRADGYTF.

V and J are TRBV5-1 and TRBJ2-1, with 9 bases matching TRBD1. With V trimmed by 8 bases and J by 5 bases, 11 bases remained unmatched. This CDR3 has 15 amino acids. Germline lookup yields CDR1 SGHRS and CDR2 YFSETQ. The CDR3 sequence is CARGNRGLGNNEQFF. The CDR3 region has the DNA TGCGCCAGAGGGAACAGGGGGCTTGGTAACAATGAGCAGTTCTTC.

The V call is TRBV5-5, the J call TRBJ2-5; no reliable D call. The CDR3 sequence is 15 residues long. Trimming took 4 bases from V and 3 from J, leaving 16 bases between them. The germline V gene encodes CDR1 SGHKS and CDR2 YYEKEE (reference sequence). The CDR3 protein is CASSRRPGEKETQYF. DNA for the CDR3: TGTGCCAGCAGCCGGAGACCGGGCGAGAAAGAGACCCAGTACTTC.

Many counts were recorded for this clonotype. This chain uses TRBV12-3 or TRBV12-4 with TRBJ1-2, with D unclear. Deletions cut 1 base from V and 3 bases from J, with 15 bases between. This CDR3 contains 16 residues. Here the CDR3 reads CASSLGHGPGDYGYTF. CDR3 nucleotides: TGTGCCAGCAGTTTAGGCCATGGCCCTGGGGACTATGGCTACACCTTC.

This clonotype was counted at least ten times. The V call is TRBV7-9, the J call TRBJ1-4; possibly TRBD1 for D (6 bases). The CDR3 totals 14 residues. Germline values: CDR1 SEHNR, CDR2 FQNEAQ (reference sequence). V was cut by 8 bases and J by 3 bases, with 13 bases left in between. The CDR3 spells CASFRGGANEKLFF. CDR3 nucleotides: TGTGCCAGCTTCAGGGGCGGGGCTAATGAAAAACTGTTTTTT.

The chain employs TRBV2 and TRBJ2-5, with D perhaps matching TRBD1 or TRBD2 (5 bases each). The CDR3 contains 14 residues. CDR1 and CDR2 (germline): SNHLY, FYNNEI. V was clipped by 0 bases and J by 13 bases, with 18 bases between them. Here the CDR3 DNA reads TGTGCCAGCAGTGAAGCTTGGGGCAGGGCTAGCCCGTACTTC. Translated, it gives CASSEAWGRASPYF.

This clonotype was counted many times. As DNA, the CDR3 is TGTGCCAGCTCAGCCATCCCCGGGACATGGTACAATGAGCAGTTCTTC. Amino acid sequence: CASSAIPGTWYNEQFF. The V call is TRBV18, the J call TRBJ2-1; a weak D match, TRBD1 (6 bases). This CDR3 region has 16 residues. Germline V lookup: CDR1 KGHSH, CDR2 LQKENI. The V end lost 5 bases, the J end lost 4 bases, and 18 bases lay between the germline ends.

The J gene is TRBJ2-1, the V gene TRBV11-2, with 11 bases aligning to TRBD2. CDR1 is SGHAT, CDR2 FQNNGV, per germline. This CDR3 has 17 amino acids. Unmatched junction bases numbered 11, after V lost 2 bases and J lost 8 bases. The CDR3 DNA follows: TGTGCCAGCAGCTTAAGACTGACTAGCGGGAATGTGGATGAGCAGTTCTTC. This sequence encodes CASSLRLTSGNVDEQFF.

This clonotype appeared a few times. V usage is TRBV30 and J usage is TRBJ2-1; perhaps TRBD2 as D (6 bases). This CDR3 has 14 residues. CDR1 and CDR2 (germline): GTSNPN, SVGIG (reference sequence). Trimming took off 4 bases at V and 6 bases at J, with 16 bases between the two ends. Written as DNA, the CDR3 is TGTGCCTGGACCCACCGGCGGGATTTCAATGAGCAGTTCTTC. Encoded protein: CAWTHRRDFNEQFF.

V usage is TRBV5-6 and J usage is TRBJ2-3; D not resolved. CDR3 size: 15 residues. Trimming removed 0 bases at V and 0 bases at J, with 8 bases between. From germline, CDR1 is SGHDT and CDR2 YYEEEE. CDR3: CASSLALRSTDTQYF. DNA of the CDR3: TGTGCCAGCAGCTTGGCCTTGCGGAGCACAGATACGCAGTATTTT.

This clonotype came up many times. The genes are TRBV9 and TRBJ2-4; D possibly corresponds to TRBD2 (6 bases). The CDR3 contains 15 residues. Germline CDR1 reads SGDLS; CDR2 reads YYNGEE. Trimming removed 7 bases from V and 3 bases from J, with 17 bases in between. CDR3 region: CASAPAGQGKNIQYF. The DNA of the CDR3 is TGTGCCAGCGCCCCGGCGGGGCAGGGCAAAAACATTCAGTACTTC.

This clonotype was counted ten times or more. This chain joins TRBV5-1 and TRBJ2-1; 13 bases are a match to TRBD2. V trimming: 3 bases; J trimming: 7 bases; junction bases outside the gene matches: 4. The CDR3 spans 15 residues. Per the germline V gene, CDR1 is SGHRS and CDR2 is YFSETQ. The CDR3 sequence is CASSSLAGGENEQFF. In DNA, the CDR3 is TGCGCCAGCAGCTCACTAGCGGGAGGGGAGAATGAGCAGTTCTTC.

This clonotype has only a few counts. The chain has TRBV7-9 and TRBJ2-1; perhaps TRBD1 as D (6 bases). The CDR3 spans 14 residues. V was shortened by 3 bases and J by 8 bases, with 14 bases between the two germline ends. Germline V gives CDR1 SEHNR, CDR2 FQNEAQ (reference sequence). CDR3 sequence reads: CASSFWGRGDEQFF. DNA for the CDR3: TGTGCCAGCAGCTTTTGGGGGCGCGGTGATGAGCAGTTCTTC.

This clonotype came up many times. CDR3 in DNA: TGCAGTGCCGCCACTAGCGGGAAAGGGGATACGCAGTATTTT. This translates into CSAATSGKGDTQYF. The chain employs TRBV20-1 and TRBJ2-3; 10 bases fit TRBD2. Germline CDR1 reads DFQATT; CDR2 reads SNEGSKA (reference sequence). The CDR3 contains 14 residues. V lost 6 bases to trimming and J lost 6 bases; unmatched junction nucleotides: 9.

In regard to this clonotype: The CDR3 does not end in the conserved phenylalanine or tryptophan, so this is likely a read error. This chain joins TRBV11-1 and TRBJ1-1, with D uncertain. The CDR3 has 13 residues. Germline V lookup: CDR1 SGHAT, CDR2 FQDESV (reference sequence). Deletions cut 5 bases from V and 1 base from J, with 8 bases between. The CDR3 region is CASSLTSNTEAFC. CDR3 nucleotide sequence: TGTGCCAGCAGCCTAACATCGAACACTGAAGCTTTCTGT.

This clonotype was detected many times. The CDR3 reads CASSQERTGLGYTF. The CDR3 coding sequence is TGTGCCAGCAGCCAAGAACGGACAGGGCTCGGCTACACCTTC. V usage is TRBV3-1 and J usage is TRBJ1-2; 8 bases are a match to TRBD1. Looked up from germline, CDR1 is LGHDT and CDR2 is YNNKEL (reference sequence). The CDR3 loop spans 14 amino acids. V gave up 0 bases and J gave up 8 bases; unmatched junction bases: 5.

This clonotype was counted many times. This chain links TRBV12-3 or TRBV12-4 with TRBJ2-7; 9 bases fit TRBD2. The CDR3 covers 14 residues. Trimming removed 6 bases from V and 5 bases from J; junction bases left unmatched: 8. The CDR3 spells CASSPRGRDNEQYF. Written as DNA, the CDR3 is TGTGCCAGCAGCCCCCGCGGGAGGGACAACGAGCAGTACTTC.

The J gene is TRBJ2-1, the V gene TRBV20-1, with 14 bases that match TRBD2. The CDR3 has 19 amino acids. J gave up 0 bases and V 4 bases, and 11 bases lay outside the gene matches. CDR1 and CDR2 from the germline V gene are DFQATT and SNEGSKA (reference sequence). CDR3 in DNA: TGCAGTGCTACACCCCTACCGGGACTAGCGGGGGACTCCTACAATGAGCAGTTCTTC. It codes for CSATPLPGLAGDSYNEQFF.